This T cell receptor beta chain came from a study of T cell responses to AZD1222 COVID-19 vaccine. The V and J ends lost 0 bases and 8 bases respectively, with 10 bases between them. The CDR3 covers 13 residues. The germline CDR1 and CDR2 sequences are SEHNR and FQNEAQ (reference sequence). TCRdb's copy holds only in-frame clones and misses some; the assay was immunoSEQ multiplex PCR. The sample gives more than 110,000 clones, around 88% of which show up once; roughly 3.8% is in the top ten. Concerning this clone itself: The antigen is undetermined.

Study-level results: Spike-specific TCR breadth rose after two AZD1222 doses, and depth rose as well.

This receptor was obtained from an adult in good health. The sequenced sample was peripheral blood, obtained on day 0 of AZD1222 vaccination. The chain is built from TRBV7-9 and TRBJ1-2; D call uncertain. The CDR3 bases are TGTGCCAGCAGCTTAGCAGGGTCGGGCGGCTACACCTTC. Translating it yields CASSLAGSGGYTF.